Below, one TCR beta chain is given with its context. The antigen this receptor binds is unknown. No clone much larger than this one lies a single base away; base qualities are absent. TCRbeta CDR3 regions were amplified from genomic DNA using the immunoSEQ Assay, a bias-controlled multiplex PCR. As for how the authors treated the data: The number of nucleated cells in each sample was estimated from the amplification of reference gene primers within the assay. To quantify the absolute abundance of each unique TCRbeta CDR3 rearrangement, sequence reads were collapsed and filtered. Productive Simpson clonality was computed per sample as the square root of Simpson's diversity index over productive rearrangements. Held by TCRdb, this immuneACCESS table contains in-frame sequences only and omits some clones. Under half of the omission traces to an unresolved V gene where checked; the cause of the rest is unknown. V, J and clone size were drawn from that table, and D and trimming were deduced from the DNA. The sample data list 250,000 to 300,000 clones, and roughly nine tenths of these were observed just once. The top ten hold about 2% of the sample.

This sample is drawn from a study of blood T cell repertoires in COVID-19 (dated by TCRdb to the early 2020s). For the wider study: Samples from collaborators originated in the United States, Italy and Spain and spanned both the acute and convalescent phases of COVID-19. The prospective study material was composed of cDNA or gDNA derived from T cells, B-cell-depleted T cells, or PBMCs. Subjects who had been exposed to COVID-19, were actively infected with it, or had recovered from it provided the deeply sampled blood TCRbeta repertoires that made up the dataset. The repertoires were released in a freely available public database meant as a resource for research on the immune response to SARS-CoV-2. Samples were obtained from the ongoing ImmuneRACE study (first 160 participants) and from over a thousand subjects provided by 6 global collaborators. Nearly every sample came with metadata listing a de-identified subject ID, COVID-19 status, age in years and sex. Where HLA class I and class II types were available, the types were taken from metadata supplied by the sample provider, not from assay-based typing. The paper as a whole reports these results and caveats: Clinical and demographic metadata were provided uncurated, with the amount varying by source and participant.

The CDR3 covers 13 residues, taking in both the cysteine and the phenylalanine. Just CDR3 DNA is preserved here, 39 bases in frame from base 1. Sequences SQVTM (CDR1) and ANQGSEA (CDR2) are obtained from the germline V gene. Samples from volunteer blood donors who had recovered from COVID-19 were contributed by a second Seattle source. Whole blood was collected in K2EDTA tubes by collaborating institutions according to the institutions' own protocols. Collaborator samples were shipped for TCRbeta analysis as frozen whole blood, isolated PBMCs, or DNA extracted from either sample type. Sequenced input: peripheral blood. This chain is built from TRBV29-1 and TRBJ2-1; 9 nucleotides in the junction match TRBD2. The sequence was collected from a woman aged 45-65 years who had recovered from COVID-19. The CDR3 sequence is CSTSSGEGGEQFF. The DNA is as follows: TGCAGTACGTCTAGCGGGGAAGGCGGTGAGCAGTTCTTC.